Shown below are 25 T cell receptor beta chains from a single sample sequenced in a study of blood T cell repertoires in COVID-19. Repertoires were generated with immunoSEQ multiplex PCR, while TCRdb's copy carries only in-frame clones and drops some. The profile shows some 160,000 clones, approximately 85% of them singletons. What was sequenced was peripheral blood. The receptors derive from a woman aged 80 or older with COVID-19, enrolled during active disease.

This clone was recorded a few times. The chain uses TRBV5-1 and TRBJ2-1, with TRBD1 identical over 7 bases. Germline V CDR1 and CDR2: SGHRS, YFSETQ. The junction had 4 bases not matched to a gene; V was cut back by 4 bases and J by 0 bases. The CDR3 length is 15 residues. CDR3 sequence: CASSKGQSSYNEQFF. The CDR3, as DNA: TGCGCCAGCAGCAAGGGACAGAGCTCCTACAATGAGCAGTTCTTC.

V is TRBV4-2 and J is TRBJ2-2; weak D call: TRBD1 (5 bases). Trimming cost V 0 bases and J 3 bases, with 11 bases left between them. The CDR3 is 16 residues long. Germline V gene sequence: CDR1 LGHNA, CDR2 YNFKEQ. The CDR3 sequence: CASSQEGNRYTGELFF. The CDR3 DNA is TGTGCCAGCAGCCAAGAAGGTAACAGGTACACCGGGGAGCTGTTTTTT.

This sequence joins TRBV27 and TRBJ2-7, with 15 bases identical to TRBD2. V was pared by 5 bases and J by 6 bases, with 8 bases of the junction left unmatched. The CDR3 consists of 16 residues. The V gene's germline CDR1 is MNHEY and CDR2 SMNVEV (reference sequence). The CDR3 here is CASSPHTGLAGGEQYF. As DNA, the CDR3 is TGTGCCAGCAGTCCGCACACGGGACTAGCGGGAGGCGAGCAGTACTTC.

As DNA, the CDR3 is TGTGCCAGTAGTCGGACAGTCTATGGCTACACCTTC. As protein: CASSRTVYGYTF. The rearrangement joins TRBV19 to TRBJ1-2; a possible D gene is TRBD1 (6 bases). The CDR3 loop spans 12 amino acids. Trimming cost V 5 bases and J 4 bases, with 8 bases left between them. The germline gives CDR1 LNHDA, CDR2 SQIVND (reference sequence).

This sequence joins TRBV5-5 and TRBJ2-5; TRBD2 matches at 12 bases. Germline CDR1 SGHKS, CDR2 YYEKEE (reference sequence). V was pared by 1 base and J by 4 bases, with 8 bases of the junction left unmatched. The CDR3 loop spans 17 amino acids. This chain's CDR3 is CASSLILAGGPLETQYF. The DNA for the CDR3 is TGTGCCAGCAGCTTGATCCTAGCGGGAGGGCCCTTAGAGACCCAGTACTTC. The entire variable domain, with the rest obtained from reference TRBV5-5 and TRBJ2-5, is as follows: DAGVTQSPTHLIKTRGQQVTLRCSPISGHKSVSWYQQVLGQGPQFIFQYYEKEERGRGNFPDRFSARQFPNYSSELNVNALLLGDSALYLCASSLILAGGPLETQYFGPGTRLLVL.

This clone was detected once. The J gene is TRBJ2-3, the V gene TRBV7-2, with 8 positions matching TRBD2. Germline-derived CDR1 and CDR2 are SGHTA and FQGNSA. V lost 6 bases to trimming and J lost 6 bases; unmatched junction nucleotides: 5. This CDR3 spans 13 amino acids. The CDR3 spells CASSWSGGDTQYF. The CDR3 DNA follows: TGTGCCAGCAGTTGGAGCGGGGGTGATACGCAGTATTTT.

This sequence joins TRBV30 and TRBJ2-7, with D tentatively TRBD2 (6 bases). Germline values: CDR1 GTSNPN, CDR2 SVGIG (reference sequence). With 0 bases removed from V and 2 bases from J, the gap between germline ends came to 17 bases. The length of the CDR3 is 16 residues. CDR3 DNA: TGTGCCTGGAGTGTAGCCCTGGAGGGGCAGCCCTACGAGCAGTACTTC. It codes for CAWSVALEGQPYEQYF.

In its sample, this clone was seen once. This chain uses TRBV10-3 with TRBJ2-7; 11 positions match TRBD2. This CDR3 is built from 15 residues. Germline V CDR1 and CDR2: ENHRY, SYGVKD. V lost 2 bases and J lost 4; bases outside the gene matches: 4. CDR3 sequence reads: CAISEPTSGSYEQYF. The CDR3 nucleotides read TGTGCCATCAGTGAGCCTACTAGCGGGAGTTACGAGCAGTACTTC.

J is TRBJ2-1 and V is TRBV3-1 (or the pseudogene TRBV3-2); 7 nucleotides match TRBD1. Germline CDR1 is LGHDT and CDR2 is YNNKEL (reference sequence). CDR3 length: 15 residues. V was clipped by 3 bases and J by 2 bases; unmatched bases: 4. The CDR3: CASSQVGQTYNEQFF. DNA of the CDR3: TGTGCCAGCAGCCAGGTGGGACAGACCTACAATGAGCAGTTCTTC.

This clone was counted between two and nine times. This chain uses TRBV7-2 with TRBJ2-7; TRBD2 is a possible D gene (5 bases). Looked up from germline, CDR1 is SGHTA and CDR2 is FQGNSA. The CDR3 spans 15 residues. Deletions cut 1 base from V and 3 bases from J, with 13 bases between. CDR3 protein: CASSLDPHRGYEQYF. The CDR3 nucleotides are TGTGCCAGCAGCTTAGATCCCCACCGGGGCTACGAGCAGTACTTC.

This chain joins TRBV18 and TRBJ2-1, with D tentatively TRBD2 (5 bases). With 0 bases removed from V and 7 bases from J, the gap between germline ends came to 10 bases. The CDR3 is 14 residues long. Germline values: CDR1 KGHSH, CDR2 LQKENI. CDR3 amino acids: CASSPPLAINEQFF. In nucleotides, the CDR3 is TGTGCCAGCTCACCACCTCTAGCCATTAATGAGCAGTTCTTC.

The rearrangement links TRBV27 to TRBJ2-4; 8 positions agree with TRBD1. Germline CDR1 is MNHEY and CDR2 is SMNVEV (reference sequence). The CDR3 is 14 amino acids. V shed 3 bases and J 6 bases; nucleotides not matched to a gene: 4. The CDR3 reads CASSLTGVGNIQYF. The CDR3 nucleotides are TGTGCCAGCAGTTTGACAGGGGTCGGAAACATTCAGTACTTC.

The chain carries TRBV21-1 and TRBJ2-7; the D call in the table, TRBD1, was not verified against the DNA. TRBV21-1 is listed as a pseudogene. The CDR3 length is 17 residues. The CDR3: CASSGRDSLDLPYEQYF. In DNA form, the CDR3 reads TGTGCCAGCAGCGGACGGGACAGCCTCGACTTACCCTACGAGCAGTACTTC.

The chain uses TRBV10-2 and TRBJ2-5; 7 bases are a match to TRBD1. The V gene's germline CDR1 is WSHSY and CDR2 SAAADI. Trimming removed 5 bases from V and 2 bases from J; junction bases left unmatched: 5. The CDR3 spans 14 residues. The CDR3, as DNA: TGCGCCAGCAGTCGACAGGGAGATCAAGAGACCCAGTACTTC. It encodes CASSRQGDQETQYF.

As to this clone: An end of the junction does not agree with germline; a read error may underlie this. The genes are TRBV28 and TRBJ1-6, with 8 bases lining up with TRBD1. There are 13 residues in the CDR3. From germline, CDR1 is MDHEN and CDR2 SYDVKM. CDR3 nucleotides: TGTGCCAGCAGTTTCAGTACCGGGACAGGCATCGACTTT. Its translation is CASSFSTGTGIDF.

This clone has only a few counts. The chain is built from TRBV6-5 and TRBJ2-7; 9 positions agree with TRBD1. This CDR3 has 15 residues. Germline V gene sequence: CDR1 MNHEY, CDR2 SVGAGI. Trimming took 4 bases from V and 2 from J; bases not matched to a gene: 6. CDR3 amino acids: CASSSPGQGAYEQYF. CDR3 in DNA: TGTGCCAGCAGTTCCCCGGGACAGGGCGCCTACGAGCAGTACTTC.

This clone was seen a single time. The V call is TRBV10-3, the J call TRBJ1-1; perhaps TRBD1 as D (6 bases). Trimming took off 7 bases at V and 2 bases at J, with 11 bases between the two ends. This CDR3 is 13 amino acids long. CDR1 is ENHRY and CDR2 is SYGVKD in the germline V gene. Written as DNA, the CDR3 is TGTGCCATCATAGGGGGAGTCAACACTGAAGCTTTCTTT. Protein product: CAIIGGVNTEAFF.

The chain is built from TRBV7-9 and TRBJ2-2; possible D gene TRBD2, 5 bases. The CDR3 is 13 amino acids. Germline V gene lookup returns CDR1 SEHNR and CDR2 FQNEAQ (reference sequence). V was trimmed by 8 bases and J by 4 bases, leaving 11 bases between them. As DNA, the CDR3 is TGTGCCAGCGAAGGGAGAGGCACCGGGGAGCTGTTTTTT. Translated: CASEGRGTGELFF.

The rearrangement uses TRBV24-1 and TRBJ2-7; D is possibly TRBD1 (6 bases). Germline V gene sequence: CDR1 KGHDR, CDR2 SFDVKD. The ends were cut back, 3 bases at V and 0 bases at J, with 11 bases in the middle. The CDR3 sequence is 15 residues long. CDR3 nucleotide sequence: TGTGCCACCAGTGATACGGACAGAAGCTCCTACGAGCAGTACTTC. Protein product: CATSDTDRSSYEQYF.

This chain uses TRBV5-1 with TRBJ2-1; 7 bases fit TRBD2. J gave up 5 bases and V 4 bases, and 6 bases lay outside the gene matches. CDR1 and CDR2 from the germline V gene are SGHRS and YFSETQ. The CDR3 covers 14 residues. CDR3 protein: CASSGRDYNNEQFF. In DNA form, the CDR3 reads TGCGCCAGCAGCGGTCGGGACTACAACAATGAGCAGTTCTTC.

This chain joins TRBV6-6 and TRBJ1-5; D not certain. V lost 5 bases and J lost 2, with 19 bases in between. CDR3 length equals 17 residues. Germline V gene lookup returns CDR1 MNHNY and CDR2 SVGAGI (reference sequence). For the CDR3, the DNA is TGTGCCAGCAGTCCAGGCTGGGCCTCTCCGGGCAATCAGCCCCAGCATTTT. This translates into CASSPGWASPGNQPQHF.

The V and J genes are TRBV18 and TRBJ2-7; TRBD2 aligns across 12 bases. The germline gives CDR1 KGHSH, CDR2 LQKENI. The CDR3 contains 14 residues. V shed 5 bases and J 6 bases; nucleotides not matched to a gene: 5. CDR3 residues: CASSRLAGVGEQYF. As DNA, the CDR3 is TGTGCCAGCTCAAGACTAGCGGGAGTGGGCGAGCAGTACTTC. Full variable domain (outside the CDR3, taken from reference TRBV18 and TRBJ2-7): NAGVMQNPRHLVRRRGQEARLRCSPMKGHSHVYWYRQLPEEGLKFMVYLQKENIIDESGMPKERFSAEFPKEGPSILRIQQVVRGDSAAYFCASSRLAGVGEQYFGPGTRLTVT.

J is TRBJ2-3 and V is TRBV28, with 9 positions matching TRBD2. Trimming removed 10 bases from V and 0 bases from J; junction bases left unmatched: 5. The CDR3 contains 14 residues. Germline loops: CDR1 MDHEN, CDR2 SYDVKM. For the CDR3, the DNA is TGTGCCATTTCGACTAGCGGTAGCACAGATACGCAGTATTTT. Its protein product is CAISTSGSTDTQYF.

The V gene is TRBV30, the J gene TRBJ2-3, with D tentatively TRBD2 (6 bases). Germline V CDR1 and CDR2: GTSNPN, SVGIG (reference sequence). This CDR3 is built from 15 residues. Trimming took off 2 bases at V and 0 bases at J, with 12 bases between the two ends. CDR3 coding DNA: TGTGCCTGGAGTTCGTTAGCGGCTAGCACAGATACGCAGTATTTT. Translating gives CAWSSLAASTDTQYF.

The chain uses TRBV5-4 and TRBJ1-2; D ambiguous. The CDR3 consists of 14 residues. Germline CDR1 SGHNT, CDR2 YYREEE (reference sequence). The ends were cut back, 3 bases at V and 4 bases at J, with 13 bases in the middle. The CDR3 nucleotides read TGTGCCAGCAGCTCCGGACTTCCGAGCTATGGCTACACCTTC. Translation: CASSSGLPSYGYTF. The variable domain in full, with the rest retrieved from reference TRBV5-4 and TRBJ1-2, is ETGVTQSPTHLIKTRGQQVTLRCSSQSGHNTVSWYQQALGQGPQFIFQYYREEENGRGNFPPRFSGLQFPNYSSELNVNALELDDSALYLCASSSGLPSYGYTFGSGTRLTVV.